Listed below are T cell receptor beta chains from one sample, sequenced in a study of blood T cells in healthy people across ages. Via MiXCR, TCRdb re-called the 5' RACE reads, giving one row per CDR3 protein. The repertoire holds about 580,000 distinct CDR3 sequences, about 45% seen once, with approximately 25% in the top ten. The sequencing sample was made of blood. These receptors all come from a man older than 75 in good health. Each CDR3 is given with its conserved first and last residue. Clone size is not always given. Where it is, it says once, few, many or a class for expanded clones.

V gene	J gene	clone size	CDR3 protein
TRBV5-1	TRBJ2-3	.	CASTGAGAALHTDTQYF
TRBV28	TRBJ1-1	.	CASRVPHGRLTEAFF
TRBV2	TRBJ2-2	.	CASRMGVGRELFF
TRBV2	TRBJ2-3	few	CASSPGLSASTDTQYF
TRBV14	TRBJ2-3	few	CASSHRSVADTQYF
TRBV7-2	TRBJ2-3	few	CASSSSGGAGTDTQYF
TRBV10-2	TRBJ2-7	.	CASRSQGDRSYEQYF
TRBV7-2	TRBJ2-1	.	CASSPQGHPYNEQFF
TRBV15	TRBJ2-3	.	CATSRVGVRTDTQYF
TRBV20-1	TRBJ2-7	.	CSARLPGQGTSLSSYEQYF
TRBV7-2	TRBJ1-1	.	CASRGQGGNTEAFF
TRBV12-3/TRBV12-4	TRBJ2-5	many	CASSLGSRETQYF
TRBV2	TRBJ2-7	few	CASRDLGRYEQYF
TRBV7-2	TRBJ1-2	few	CASSLMARGQEGYTF
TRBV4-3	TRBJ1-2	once	CASSPRWTGTTTNYGYTF
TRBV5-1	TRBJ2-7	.	CASSPSLGETYEQYF
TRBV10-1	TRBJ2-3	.	CAGSRRQGFTDTQYF
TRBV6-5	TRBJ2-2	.	CASSRTGYDTGELFF
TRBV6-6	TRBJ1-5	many	CATWGSGQPQHF